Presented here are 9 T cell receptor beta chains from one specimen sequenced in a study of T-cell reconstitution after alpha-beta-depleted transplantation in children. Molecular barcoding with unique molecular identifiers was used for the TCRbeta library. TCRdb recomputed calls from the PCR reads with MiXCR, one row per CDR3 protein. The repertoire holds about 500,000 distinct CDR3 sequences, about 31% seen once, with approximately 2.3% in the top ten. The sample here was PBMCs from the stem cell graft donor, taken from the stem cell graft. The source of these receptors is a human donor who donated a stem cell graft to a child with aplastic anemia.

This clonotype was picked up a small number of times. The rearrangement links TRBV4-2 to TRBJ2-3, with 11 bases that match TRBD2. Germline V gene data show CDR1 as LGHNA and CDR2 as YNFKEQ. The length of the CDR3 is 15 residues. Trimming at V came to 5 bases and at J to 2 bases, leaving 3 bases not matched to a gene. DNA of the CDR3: TGTGCCAGCAGCGGGACTAGCGGCAACACAGATACGCAGTATTTT. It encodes CASSGTSGNTDTQYF.

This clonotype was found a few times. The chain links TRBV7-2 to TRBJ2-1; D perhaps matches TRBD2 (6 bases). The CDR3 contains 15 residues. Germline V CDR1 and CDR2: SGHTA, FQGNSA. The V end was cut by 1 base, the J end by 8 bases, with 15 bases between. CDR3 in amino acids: CASSLVAGSGDEQFF. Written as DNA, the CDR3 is TGTGCCAGCAGCTTAGTGGCGGGGAGTGGCGATGAGCAGTTCTTC.

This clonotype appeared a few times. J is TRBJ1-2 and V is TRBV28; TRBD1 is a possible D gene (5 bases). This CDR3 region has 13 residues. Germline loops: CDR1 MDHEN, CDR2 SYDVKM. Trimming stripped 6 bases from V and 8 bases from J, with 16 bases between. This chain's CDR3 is CASRPGTLLGYTF. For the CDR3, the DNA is TGTGCCAGCAGGCCCGGGACGCTTCTGGGCTACACCTTC.

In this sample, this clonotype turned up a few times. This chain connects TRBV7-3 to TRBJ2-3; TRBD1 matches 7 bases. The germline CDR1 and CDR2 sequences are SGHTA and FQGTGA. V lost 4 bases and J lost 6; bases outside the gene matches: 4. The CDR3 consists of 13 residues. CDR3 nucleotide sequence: TGTGCCAGCAGCTCACAGGGGCCGGATACGCAGTATTTT. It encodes CASSSQGPDTQYF.

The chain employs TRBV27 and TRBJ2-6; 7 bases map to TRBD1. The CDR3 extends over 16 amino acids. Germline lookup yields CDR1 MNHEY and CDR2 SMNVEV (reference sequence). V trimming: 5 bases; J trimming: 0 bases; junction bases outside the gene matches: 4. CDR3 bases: TGTGCCAGCAGTACTACAGGGGCCTCTGGGGCCAACGTCCTGACTTTC. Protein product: CASSTTGASGANVLTF. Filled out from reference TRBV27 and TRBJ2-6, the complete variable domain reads EAQVTQNPRYLITVTGKKLTVTCSQNMNHEYMSWYRQDPGLGLRQIYYSMNVEVTDKGDVPEGYKVSRKEKRNFPLILESPSPNQTSLYFCASSTTGASGANVLTFGAGSRLTVL.

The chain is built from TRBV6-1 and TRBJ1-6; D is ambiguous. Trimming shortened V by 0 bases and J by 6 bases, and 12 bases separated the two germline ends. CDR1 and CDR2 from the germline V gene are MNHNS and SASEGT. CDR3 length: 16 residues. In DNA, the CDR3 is TGTGCCAGCAGTGAAGCAACGGCGGCGGTTAATTCACCCCTCCACTTT. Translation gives CASSEATAAVNSPLHF.

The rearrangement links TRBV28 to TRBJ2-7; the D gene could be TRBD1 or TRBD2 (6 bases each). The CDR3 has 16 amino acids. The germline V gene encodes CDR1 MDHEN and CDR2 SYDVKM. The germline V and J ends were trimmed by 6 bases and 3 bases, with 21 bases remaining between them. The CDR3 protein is CASRGARAGSLYEQYF. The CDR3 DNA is TGTGCCAGCAGGGGGGCTAGAGCGGGTTCCCTCTACGAGCAGTACTTC.

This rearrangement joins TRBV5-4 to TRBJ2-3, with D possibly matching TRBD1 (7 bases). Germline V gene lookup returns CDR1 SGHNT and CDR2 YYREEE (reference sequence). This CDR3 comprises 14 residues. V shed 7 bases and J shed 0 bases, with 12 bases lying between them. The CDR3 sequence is CASFRGESTDTQYF. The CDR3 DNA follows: TGTGCCAGCTTCAGGGGGGAAAGCACAGATACGCAGTATTTT.

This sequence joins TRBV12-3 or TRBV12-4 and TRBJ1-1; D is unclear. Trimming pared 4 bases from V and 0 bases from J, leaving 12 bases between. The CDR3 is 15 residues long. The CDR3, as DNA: TGTGCCAGCAGTTCCGGGCCGTTCATGAACACTGAAGCTTTCTTT. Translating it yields CASSSGPFMNTEAFF.